These 15 T cell receptor beta chains originate from one sample sequenced in a study of OX40 agonist ivuxolimab in advanced cancers. To prepare the library, the immunoSEQ multiplex PCR assay was applied. In TCRdb, the immuneACCESS table is reduced to in-frame sequences with V and J assigned. These tables do not hold every clone; where another copy was compared, an unresolved V gene accounts for under half, and the others remain unexplained. The sample table contains fewer than 200,000 clones; only one count was recorded for roughly 92% of them. Of the sample, about 0.31% falls within the top ten clones. This specimen was CD4+ or CD8+ T cells sorted from blood, taken in a trial of the OX40 agonist ivuxolimab. These receptors all come from an adult with an advanced solid tumor such as melanoma, head and neck, liver or kidney cancer.

This rearrangement joins TRBV7-9 to TRBJ2-5, with D perhaps matching TRBD2 (5 bases). Germline values: CDR1 SEHNR, CDR2 FQNEAQ (reference sequence). Trimming pared 3 bases from V and 5 bases from J, leaving 22 bases between. The CDR3 is made up of 17 amino acids. This CDR3 reads CASSFRGTRRELETQYF. The CDR3 nucleotides read TGTGCCAGCAGCTTTCGGGGTACTAGACGGGAACTTGAGACCCAGTACTTC.

This chain connects TRBV10-3 to TRBJ2-4; 8 bases agree with TRBD1. Germline CDR1 and CDR2: ENHRY and SYGVKD. CDR3 length: 13 residues. Losses at the gene ends were 5 bases for V and 6 bases for J; bases not matched to a gene: 3. The CDR3 nucleotides are TGTGCCATCAGTTCCGGGACAGGAAACATTCAGTACTTC. It is translated as CAISSGTGNIQYF.

This rearrangement joins TRBV19 to TRBJ1-5; a possible D gene is TRBD1 (5 bases). Trimming took 10 bases from V and 0 from J, leaving 13 bases between them. CDR1 and CDR2 from the germline V gene are LNHDA and SQIVND (reference sequence). The CDR3 totals 14 residues. As DNA, the CDR3 is TGTGCCACCCAGGGCAGGCATAGCAATCAGCCCCAGCATTTT. Translation: CATQGRHSNQPQHF.

The rearrangement links TRBV7-6 to TRBJ2-7; 7 nucleotides line up with TRBD1. Trimming cost V 4 bases and J 5 bases; bases outside gene matches: 5. In germline, CDR1 is SGHVS, CDR2 FNYEAQ. This CDR3 comprises 13 residues. CDR3 in DNA: TGTGCCAGCAGCTCCGGTACAGGGGACGAGCAGTACTTC. This translates into CASSSGTGDEQYF. Complete variable domain (other parts from reference TRBV7-6 and TRBJ2-7): GAGVSQSPRYKVTKRGQDVALRCDPISGHVSLYWYRQALGQGPEFLTYFNYEAQQDKSGLPNDRFSAERPEGSISTLTIQRTEQRDSAMYRCASSSGTGDEQYFGPGTRLTVT.

This chain links TRBV28 with TRBJ2-7; D not certain. Trimming stripped 3 bases from V and 2 bases from J, with 11 bases between. CDR3 length equals 14 residues. Germline CDR1 MDHEN, CDR2 SYDVKM. Here the CDR3 reads CASSFSAFTYEQYF. For the CDR3, the DNA is TGTGCCAGCAGTTTCAGCGCCTTCACCTACGAGCAGTACTTC.

The V gene is TRBV5-5, the J gene TRBJ2-3; the match to TRBD2 covers 7 bases. V shed 1 base, J shed 0 bases, and the junction held 5 bases outside the gene matches. The CDR3 runs to 16 residues. Germline CDR1 and CDR2: SGHKS and YYEKEE (reference sequence). The CDR3 here is CASSLPSGASTDTQYF. In nucleotides, the CDR3 is TGTGCCAGCAGCTTGCCTAGCGGAGCTAGCACAGATACGCAGTATTTT.

V and J are TRBV5-1 and TRBJ1-2; no reliable D call. Trimming took 1 base from V and 2 from J, leaving 9 bases between them. The germline gives CDR1 SGHRS, CDR2 YFSETQ. The CDR3 extends over 14 amino acids. As DNA, the CDR3 is TGCGCCAGCAGCTTGTACGACGGGAACTATGGCTACACCTTC. Its translation is CASSLYDGNYGYTF.

The CDR3: CASIGPGWNQPQHF. The CDR3 nucleotides are TGCGCCAGCATCGGCCCAGGGTGGAATCAGCCCCAGCATTTT. V gene TRBV23-1 combines with J gene TRBJ1-5; D perhaps matches TRBD1 (5 bases). TRBV23-1 is an open reading frame, and its role is uncertain. CDR3 length: 14 amino acids. Trimming stripped 7 bases from V and 4 bases from J, with 14 bases between.

The chain uses TRBV6-5 and TRBJ2-4; TRBD1 might be the D (5 bases). CDR3 length: 13 amino acids. The V end lost 6 bases, the J end lost 3 bases, and 9 bases lay between the germline ends. The germline CDR1 and CDR2 sequences are MNHEY and SVGAGI. CDR3 coding DNA: TGTGCCAGCAGCAGGGATGTCAAAAACATTCAGTACTTC. Its protein is CASSRDVKNIQYF.

This clone was seen more than once but under ten times. The gene calls are TRBV10-1 and TRBJ1-1; possibly TRBD1 for D (5 bases). The CDR3 extends over 13 amino acids. CDR1 is WNHNN, CDR2 SYGVQD, per germline (reference sequence). The V end lost 6 bases, the J end lost 5 bases, and 13 bases lay between the germline ends. In DNA form, the CDR3 reads TGCGCCAGCAGCAGGGTGGAGTGGACTGAAGCTTTCTTT. Translated, it gives CASSRVEWTEAFF.

The chain combines TRBV11-3 with TRBJ2-2; D possibly corresponds to TRBD1 (6 bases). Germline lookup yields CDR1 SGHNT and CDR2 YENEEA. Trimming removed 4 bases from V and 7 bases from J, with 10 bases in between. The CDR3 totals 13 residues. CDR3 protein: CASSYRQDGELFF. In DNA, the CDR3 is TGTGCCAGCAGCTATAGACAGGACGGGGAGCTGTTTTTT.

The rearrangement links TRBV9 to TRBJ1-2; no firm D call. CDR1 is SGDLS, CDR2 YYNGEE, per germline. V lost 2 bases and J 5 bases, leaving 7 bases between the germline ends. The CDR3 sequence is 12 residues long. CDR3 sequence: CASSVHDYGYTF. CDR3 coding DNA: TGTGCCAGCAGCGTTCACGATTATGGCTACACCTTC.

J is TRBJ2-1 and V is TRBV2, with D unresolved. CDR3 length: 14 residues. V shed 3 bases and J shed 6 bases, with 12 bases lying between them. CDR1 SNHLY and CDR2 FYNNEI come from the germline V gene. The CDR3 DNA reads TGTGCCAGCAGTGAGGCCATGCCAGTCAATGAGCAGTTCTTC. It is translated as CASSEAMPVNEQFF.

This chain joins TRBV2 and TRBJ2-1; D is unclear. This CDR3 spans 11 amino acids. Trimming removed 5 bases from V and 7 bases from J, with 6 bases in between. CDR1 and CDR2 (germline): SNHLY, FYNNEI. For the CDR3, the DNA is TGTGCCAGCAGTCCCCGGAATGAGCAGTTCTTC. Protein product: CASSPRNEQFF.

This chain links TRBV27 with TRBJ2-3; 8 nucleotides match TRBD1. The CDR3 extends over 19 amino acids. Germline CDR1 MNHEY, CDR2 SMNVEV (reference sequence). Trimming at V came to 5 bases and at J to 3 bases, leaving 19 bases not matched to a gene. CDR3 loop: CASSPSRTGKVGDTDTQYF. In DNA, the CDR3 is TGTGCCAGCAGTCCCTCTCGGACAGGGAAGGTTGGGGATACAGATACGCAGTATTTT.